These 21 T cell receptor beta chains were sequenced from one sample in a study of blood T cells in healthy people across ages. Together with a sample-barcoded 5' primer, a J-beta primer mix was included in a second PCR lasting about 6 to 12 cycles. TCRdb re-derived calls from the 5' RACE reads in MiXCR, one entry per CDR3 protein. The table has 1.5 million to 2 million distinct CDR3 sequences, around half seen once. Sequencing input: blood. These TCRs come from a woman aged 40 to 50 in good health.

The rearrangement uses TRBV9 and TRBJ2-3; the match to TRBD2 covers 8 bases. The CDR3 is 16 amino acids. Trimming removed 0 bases from V and 1 base from J; junction bases left unmatched: 4. The germline CDR1 and CDR2 sequences are SGDLS and YYNGEE. CDR3 in amino acids: CASSVGASGRTDTQYF. The CDR3 DNA sequence: TGTGCCAGCAGCGTAGGCGCTAGCGGGCGCACAGATACGCAGTATTTT.

V is TRBV6-1 and J is TRBJ2-7; tentatively, D is TRBD1 (6 bases). Trimming took off 8 bases at V and 2 bases at J, with 13 bases between the two ends. Germline V lookup: CDR1 MNHNS, CDR2 SASEGT. The CDR3 is made up of 13 amino acids. CDR3 sequence reads: CASGTSGTYEQYF. CDR3 nucleotides: TGTGCCAGCGGGACAAGTGGTACCTACGAGCAGTACTTC.

The CDR3 DNA reads as TGTGCCACCAGTTCGACTAGCGGGGGGTATTACAATGAGCAGTTCTTC. Residues: CATSSTSGGYYNEQFF. The gene calls are TRBV24-1 and TRBJ2-1; TRBD2 matches 13 bases. Germline V lookup: CDR1 KGHDR, CDR2 SFDVKD. The CDR3 extends over 16 amino acids. V shed 6 bases, J shed 4 bases, and the junction held 5 bases outside the gene matches.

The chain links TRBV6-2 or TRBV6-3 to TRBJ2-5; D gene ambiguous. The DNA end is a closer match to TRBJ2-7, so the J assignment may be wrong. Germline loops: CDR1 MNHEY, CDR2 SVGEGT. This CDR3 is built from 14 residues. CDR3 sequence reads: CASSYSLPRDEQYF. CDR3 bases: TGTGCCAGCAGTTACTCTCTGCCTCGGGACGAGCAGTACTTC.

The sample holds many counts of this clonotype. The rearrangement uses TRBV5-8 and TRBJ2-6; 8 nucleotides agree with TRBD1. Trimming cost V 2 bases and J 4 bases; bases outside gene matches: 2. The CDR3 length is 15 residues. Germline V CDR1 and CDR2: SGHTS, YDEGEE. The CDR3 bases are TGTGCCAGCAGCTTTCAGGGGGCCGGGGCCAACGTCCTGACTTTC. This encodes CASSFQGAGANVLTF.

This clonotype has only a few counts. The chain couples TRBV12-3 or TRBV12-4 to TRBJ1-5; D is unclear. CDR3 length equals 14 residues. The V end was cut by 1 base, the J end by 9 bases, with 13 bases between. In nucleotides, the CDR3 is TGTGCCAGCAGTTTAGGGGCGGGCGCCCGGCCCCAGCATTTT. It codes for CASSLGAGARPQHF.

The chain is built from TRBV28 and TRBJ2-1; unclear D gene. CDR1 is MDHEN, CDR2 SYDVKM, per germline. The CDR3 sequence is 11 residues long. Trimming pared 6 bases from V and 10 bases from J, leaving 10 bases between. CDR3 region: CASSLRKEQFF. CDR3 DNA sequence: TGTGCCAGCAGCCTCAGAAAAGAGCAGTTCTTC.

This clonotype was counted only a few times. The gene calls are TRBV4-2 and TRBJ2-3; TRBD2 aligns across 7 bases. Germline V gives CDR1 LGHNA, CDR2 YNFKEQ. V was pared by 3 bases and J by 4 bases, with 13 bases of the junction left unmatched. This CDR3 spans 17 amino acids. CDR3 loop: CASSQPLTSVQPDTQYF. CDR3 nucleotides: TGTGCCAGCAGCCAGCCCCTAACTAGCGTGCAGCCAGATACGCAGTATTTT.

This clonotype was recorded a few times. The chain employs TRBV20-1 and TRBJ2-1, with TRBD2 matching over 10 bases. Germline CDR1 and CDR2: DFQATT and SNEGSKA (reference sequence). The ends lost 1 base at V and 0 bases at J; junction bases unmatched: 3. This CDR3 has 16 amino acids. The chain's CDR3 is CSARGSGGNSYNEQFF. The CDR3 coding sequence is TGCAGTGCTAGAGGTAGCGGGGGGAACTCCTACAATGAGCAGTTCTTC.

This clonotype was counted ten times or more. This chain uses TRBV20-1 with TRBJ2-3; no reliable D call. Germline V gene sequence: CDR1 DFQATT, CDR2 SNEGSKA (reference sequence). The V end was cut by 3 bases, the J end by 4 bases, with 2 bases between. The CDR3 spans 10 residues. The CDR3 DNA is TGCAGTGCTAGTGCAGATACGCAGTATTTT. Its translation: CSASADTQYF.

This clonotype was seen more than once but under ten times. The V gene is TRBV27, the J gene TRBJ2-1; TRBD2 might be the D (5 bases). Trimming stripped 5 bases from V and 13 bases from J, with 21 bases between. CDR3 size: 14 residues. From germline, CDR1 is MNHEY and CDR2 SMNVEV (reference sequence). The CDR3 sequence is CASSRPTSGSIQFF. The CDR3 DNA reads TGTGCCAGCAGTCGACCTACGTCGGGGTCTATCCAGTTCTTC.

V is TRBV6-1 and J is TRBJ2-4, with 7 bases matching TRBD1. The length of the CDR3 is 15 residues. CDR1 is MNHNS, CDR2 SASEGT, per germline. Losses at the gene ends were 8 bases for V and 0 bases for J; bases not matched to a gene: 7. CDR3 sequence: CASGDRERAKNIQYF. The CDR3 nucleotides read TGTGCCAGCGGCGACAGGGAACGAGCCAAAAACATTCAGTACTTC.

For this clonotype: Since a much larger clone is just one base distant, this may be a read error. This chain connects TRBV10-3 to TRBJ2-5, with D unresolved. CDR3 size: 12 residues. CDR1 is ENHRY and CDR2 is SYGVKD in the germline V gene. The CDR3 sequence: CATSESGETQYF. CDR3 DNA: TGTGCCACCAGTGAGTCAGGAGAGACCCAGTACTTC.

This chain links TRBV7-9 with TRBJ2-1; tentative D call: TRBD1 (5 bases). The CDR3 covers 18 residues. Trimming removed 5 bases at V and 13 bases at J, with 33 bases between. Germline V gene lookup returns CDR1 SEHNR and CDR2 FQNEAQ (reference sequence). CDR3 in DNA: TGTGCCAGCAGCCCAGGACCGTCGAACCCCTTCAGGGAAGAGACCCAGTTCTTC. Its translation is CASSPGPSNPFREETQFF.

To note about this clonotype: Its ends do not fully match the called genes, so a read error is possible. The rearrangement joins TRBV6-2 or TRBV6-3 to TRBJ2-5, with D perhaps assigned TRBD1 or TRBD2 (5 bases each). Germline V gene sequence: CDR1 MNHEY, CDR2 SVGEGT. The CDR3 is 11 residues long. CDR3 protein: CAGSQGTGEYF. CDR3 DNA: TGTGCCGGCAGTCAAGGGACCGGGGAGTACTTC.

The DNA for the CDR3 is TGCAGTGCTCCTGGGCCATACAATGAGCAGTTCTTC. Residues: CSAPGPYNEQFF. V and J are TRBV20-1 and TRBJ2-1; D not certain. CDR1 and CDR2 from the germline V gene are DFQATT and SNEGSKA (reference sequence). The CDR3 is 12 amino acids. V was clipped by 5 bases and J by 4 bases, with 9 bases between them.

The V gene is TRBV24-1, the J gene TRBJ2-7; 7 bases map to TRBD1. The CDR3 totals 15 residues. Germline CDR1 reads KGHDR; CDR2 reads SFDVKD. The J segment lost 7 bases and the V segment lost 3 bases, leaving 11 bases of the junction unmatched. This chain's CDR3 is CATSDPGTVYNEQYF. In nucleotides, the CDR3 is TGTGCCACCAGTGATCCCGGGACAGTATACAATGAGCAGTACTTC.

The chain is built from TRBV3-1 and TRBJ2-7; the D gene is possibly TRBD1 (5 bases). Germline CDR1 reads LGHDT; CDR2 reads YNNKEL (reference sequence). This CDR3 is built from 14 residues. V lost 8 bases and J lost 5, with 19 bases in between. As DNA, the CDR3 is TGTGCCAGCGTCCAACAGGTCTCTTTTCACGAGCAGTACTTC. This sequence encodes CASVQQVSFHEQYF.

Comments on this clonotype: At one of its ends the junction is not consistent with the germline gene, which may arise from a read error. The chain uses TRBV7-7 and TRBJ2-1; D perhaps matches TRBD2 (5 bases). Germline CDR1 and CDR2: SSHAT and FNYEAQ (reference sequence). The CDR3 has 14 residues. The CDR3 here is CASSLALLSDEQFF. CDR3 bases: TGTGCTAGCAGCTTAGCGCTTTTATCGGATGAGCAGTTCTTC.

CDR3: CASSLAQRGAADTQYF. The CDR3, as DNA: TGTGCCAGCAGCTTAGCGCAGCGGGGGGCCGCAGATACGCAGTATTTT. V usage is TRBV7-9 and J usage is TRBJ2-3; 9 bases agree with TRBD2. Germline V gene sequence: CDR1 SEHNR, CDR2 FQNEAQ (reference sequence). The CDR3 runs 16 residues. Trimming at V came to 0 bases and at J to 4 bases, leaving 5 bases not matched to a gene.

This sequence joins TRBV27 and TRBJ1-2, with 8 nucleotides matching TRBD1. Looked up from germline, CDR1 is MNHEY and CDR2 is SMNVEV (reference sequence). With 0 bases clipped from V and 4 bases from J, the junction kept 7 bases outside the gene matches. The CDR3 spans 16 residues. The DNA for the CDR3 is TGTGCCAGCAGTTTATCGAGGACAGGGTTCGGCTATGGCTACACCTTC. Protein sequence: CASSLSRTGFGYGYTF.